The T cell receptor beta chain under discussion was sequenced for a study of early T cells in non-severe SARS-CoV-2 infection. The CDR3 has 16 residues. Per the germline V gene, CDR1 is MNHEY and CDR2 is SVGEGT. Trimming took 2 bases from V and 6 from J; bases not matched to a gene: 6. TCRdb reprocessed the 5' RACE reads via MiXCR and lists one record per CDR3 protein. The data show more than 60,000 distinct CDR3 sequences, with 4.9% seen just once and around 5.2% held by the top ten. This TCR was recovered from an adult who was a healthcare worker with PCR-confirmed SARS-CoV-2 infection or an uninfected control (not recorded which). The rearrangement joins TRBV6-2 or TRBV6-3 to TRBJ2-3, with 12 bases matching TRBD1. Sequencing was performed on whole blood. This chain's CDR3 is CASSYARDRGLDTQYF. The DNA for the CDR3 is TGTGCCAGCAGTTACGCCCGGGACAGGGGGCTTGATACGCAGTATTTT.